Below, 6 T cell receptor beta chains from the same sample are listed, as sequenced in a study of cytomegalovirus exposure and HLA in healthy donors. The method was immunoSEQ multiplex PCR; TCRdb's version includes in-frame clones alone and lacks a portion of them. The profile shows about 160,000 clones, around nine tenths of them singletons. Sequenced: PBMCs. These receptor sequences come from a woman in her late teens or twenties in good health and CMV-seropositive.

This clone was observed a single time. The chain joins TRBV28 to TRBJ1-2; TRBD1 aligns across 12 bases. CDR1 is MDHEN, CDR2 SYDVKM, per germline. The CDR3 has 16 residues. J was trimmed by 8 bases and V by 5 bases; bases with no gene match: 12. The CDR3 region is CASSGTGGADGGGYTF. The CDR3, as DNA: TGTGCCAGCAGTGGGACAGGGGGCGCAGATGGTGGCGGCTACACCTTC.

This rearrangement joins TRBV2 to TRBJ1-2, with D perhaps TRBD1 (5 bases). CDR1 SNHLY and CDR2 FYNNEI come from the germline V gene. This CDR3 is built from 14 residues. V lost 1 base and J 8 bases, leaving 14 bases between the germline ends. The CDR3 protein is CASSEVRGMLGYTF. The CDR3 DNA sequence: TGTGCCAGCAGTGAAGTGCGGGGGATGCTGGGCTACACCTTC.

The rearrangement uses TRBV27 and TRBJ2-7; tentative D call: TRBD2 (6 bases). V gave up 8 bases and J gave up 6 bases, with 20 bases separating them. CDR1 and CDR2 from the germline V gene are MNHEY and SMNVEV (reference sequence). CDR3 length: 14 amino acids. The CDR3 region is CASRALGEEAEQYF. The CDR3 bases are TGTGCCAGCCGTGCCCTCGGGGAGGAGGCCGAGCAGTACTTC.

CDR3 sequence reads: CSVASWRESTGELFF. CDR3 DNA: TGCAGCGTGGCCTCATGGCGGGAGAGCACCGGGGAGCTGTTTTTT. This rearrangement joins TRBV29-1 to TRBJ2-2, with 7 positions matching TRBD2. The CDR3 is 15 amino acids. Trimming at V came to 6 bases and at J to 4 bases, leaving 11 bases not matched to a gene. Germline CDR1 and CDR2: SQVTM and ANQGSEA.

This chain joins TRBV15 and TRBJ2-7; TRBD2 might be the D (6 bases). The ends were cut back, 1 base at V and 2 bases at J, with 15 bases in the middle. Germline V gene lookup returns CDR1 LNHNV and CDR2 YYDKDF (reference sequence). There are 16 residues in the CDR3. CDR3 protein: CATSRGLGGTPYEQYF. Here the CDR3 DNA reads TGTGCCACCAGCAGAGGGTTGGGGGGAACTCCCTACGAGCAGTACTTC.

This rearrangement joins TRBV5-1 to TRBJ1-5; 9 nucleotides agree with TRBD1. Germline CDR1 and CDR2: SGHRS and YFSETQ. V dropped 4 bases and J dropped 3; count of bases not matched to a gene: 5. This CDR3 has 15 residues. The CDR3 protein is CASSPGTGNNQPQHF. Written as DNA, the CDR3 is TGCGCCAGCAGCCCTGGGACAGGGAACAATCAGCCCCAGCATTTT.